This T cell receptor (beta chain) was recovered during a study of T cell responses to AZD1222 COVID-19 vaccine. General study points: Across the whole spike, CD4 TCRs peaked at regions 160-218 and 743-854. Just five or six AZD1222 recipients tested seropositive at baseline.

The protocol was immunoSEQ multiplex PCR, while the TCRdb copy is restricted to in-frame clones and leaves out a portion. The repertoire holds about 86,000 clones, with 88% as singletons. Germline CDR1 and CDR2: LNHNV and YYDKDF (reference sequence). The CDR3 extends over 14 amino acids. V was cut by 0 bases and J by 5 bases, with 9 bases left in between. This clone was seen just once. Its antigen is not identified. The chain employs TRBV15 and TRBJ2-3; D perhaps matches TRBD1 (6 bases). The specimen was peripheral blood, collected 28 days after the second AZD1222 dose. This clonotype was obtained from an adult who received the AZD1222 COVID-19 vaccine. CDR3 in DNA: TGTGCCACCAGCAGAGACAGGGGTCAAGATACGCAGTATTTT. The encoded protein is CATSRDRGQDTQYF.